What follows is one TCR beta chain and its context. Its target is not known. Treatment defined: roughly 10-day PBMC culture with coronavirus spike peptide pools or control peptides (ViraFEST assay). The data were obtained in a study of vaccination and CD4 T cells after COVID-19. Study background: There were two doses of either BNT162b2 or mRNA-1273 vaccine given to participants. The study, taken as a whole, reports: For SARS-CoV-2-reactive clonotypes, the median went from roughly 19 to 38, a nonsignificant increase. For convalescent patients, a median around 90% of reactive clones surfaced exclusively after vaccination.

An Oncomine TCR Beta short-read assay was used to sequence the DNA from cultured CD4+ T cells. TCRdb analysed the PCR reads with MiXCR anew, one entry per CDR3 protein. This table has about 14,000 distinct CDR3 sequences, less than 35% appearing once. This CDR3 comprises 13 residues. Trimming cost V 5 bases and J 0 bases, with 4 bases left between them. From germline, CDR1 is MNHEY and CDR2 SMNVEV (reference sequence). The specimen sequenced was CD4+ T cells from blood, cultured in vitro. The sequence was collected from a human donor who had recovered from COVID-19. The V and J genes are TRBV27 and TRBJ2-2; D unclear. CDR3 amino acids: CASSAPNTGELFF. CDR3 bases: TGTGCCAGCAGTGCGCCGAACACCGGGGAGCTGTTTTTT.